The clone carrying this TCR beta chain was seen more than once but under ten times. The starting material, unfractionated whole blood, was used for total RNA extraction. TCRdb analysed the 5' RACE reads with MiXCR anew, one entry per CDR3 protein. The sample comprises 65,000 to 90,000 distinct CDR3 sequences, approximately 15% of which are singletons, and under 7.5% rests with the top ten. This specimen belongs to a study of human T cells and chemical hapten exposure. Between the trimmed V and J ends, which lost 0 bases and 5 bases, there was a span of 7 bases. The CDR3 spans 13 residues. From germline, CDR1 is MDHEN and CDR2 SYDVKM.

The V and J genes are TRBV28 and TRBJ2-5, with D possibly being TRBD1 (6 bases). This receptor was identified in a female donor in good health. CDR3 in amino acids: CASSLWGAETQYF. As DNA, the CDR3 is TGTGCCAGCAGTTTATGGGGGGCGGAGACCCAGTACTTC. The variable domain in full, with the rest retrieved from reference TRBV28 and TRBJ2-5, is DVKVTQSSRYLVKRTGEKVFLECVQDMDHENMFWYRQDPGLGLRLIYFSYDVKMKEKGDIPEGYSVSREKKERFSLILESASTNQTSMYLCASSLWGAETQYFGPGTRLLVL.